This T cell receptor beta chain was retrieved from a study of control samples from healthy donors and cancer patients. Germline V gives CDR1 LNHDA, CDR2 SQIVND (reference sequence). V lost 4 bases to trimming and J lost 0 bases, with 10 bases between them. The CDR3 covers 15 residues. Measured with immunoSEQ multiplex PCR; TCRdb has only the in-frame clones, and not every one. The data contain 70,000 or so clones, less than 95% of them singletons. The TCR comes from a woman between 35 and 50 years old in good health. Sequencing was done on a sample of blood. The V gene is TRBV19, the J gene TRBJ1-3, with a weak D call TRBD1 (5 bases). The CDR3 DNA reads as TGTGCCAGTAGTACAGGGACCAGCTCTGGAAACACCATATATTTT. The encoded protein is CASSTGTSSGNTIYF.